This T cell receptor beta chain was sequenced for a study of a mutant IDH1 vaccine in newly diagnosed glioma. Study-level background: The first vaccination came 4-6 weeks after radiotherapy alone, or with temozolomide cycles.

Time point reported: week 23, last vaccination. Vaccination comprised doses that each held 300 ug of mutant IDH1 20-mer peptide, plus topical imiquimod. Worth noting for this clone: Its antigen is not known.

CDR3 size: 16 residues. Germline lookup yields CDR1 LNHDA and CDR2 SQIVND (reference sequence). With 7 bases clipped from V and 5 bases from J, the junction kept 16 bases outside the gene matches. The repertoire was sequenced with immunoSEQ multiplex PCR; TCRdb's copy has only in-frame clones and lacks some. The sample contains about 53,000 clones, roughly 81% of which appear only once. This TCR derives from a woman between 35 and 50 years old with glioma. Some clones in this sample may be carry-over from other donors' samples. This specimen was PBMCs, taken from a glioma patient whose treatment included an IDH1 peptide vaccine. This chain uses TRBV19 with TRBJ1-2; 7 bases are a match to TRBD1. CDR3 nucleotide sequence: TGTGCCAGTAATAGCCCCGGGGGGACAGATTTTTATGGCTACACCTTC. Encoded protein: CASNSPGGTDFYGYTF.